This TCR beta chain derives from a study of blood T cells in healthy people across ages. This clonotype appeared a few times. The CDR3 extends over 18 amino acids. The V and J ends lost 1 base and 0 bases respectively, with 15 bases between them. Germline V lookup: CDR1 SGHAT, CDR2 FQNNGV. It was with a sample-barcoded 5' primer and a J-beta primer mix that a second PCR of about 6 to 12 cycles was run. One entry per CDR3 protein results from TCRdb running MiXCR on the 5' RACE reads. The sample includes fewer than 750,000 distinct CDR3 sequences, roughly half of them seen just once. The sequence was collected from a woman of 80 years or more in good health. The V and J genes are TRBV11-2 and TRBJ2-2, with D perhaps given as TRBD1 or TRBD2 (5 bases each). The sequencing sample was made of blood. For the CDR3, the DNA is TGTGCCAGCAGCTTAGGGATTGGGACCATCGCGAACACCGGGGAGCTGTTTTTT. Translated, it gives CASSLGIGTIANTGELFF.